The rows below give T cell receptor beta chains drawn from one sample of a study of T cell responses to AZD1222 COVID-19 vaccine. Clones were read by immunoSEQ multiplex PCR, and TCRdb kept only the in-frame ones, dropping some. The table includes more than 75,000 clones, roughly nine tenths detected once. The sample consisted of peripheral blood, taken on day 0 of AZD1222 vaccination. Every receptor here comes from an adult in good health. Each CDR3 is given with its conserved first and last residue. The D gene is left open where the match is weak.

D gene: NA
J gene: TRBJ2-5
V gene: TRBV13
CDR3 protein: CASSLDSRQETQYF

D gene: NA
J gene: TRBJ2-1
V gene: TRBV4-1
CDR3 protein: CASSQIRSMRDGDEQFF

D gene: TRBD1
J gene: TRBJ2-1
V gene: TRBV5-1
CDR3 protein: CASSLVQGEYNEQFF

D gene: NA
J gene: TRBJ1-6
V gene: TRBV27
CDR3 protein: CASSLSGRRTLHF

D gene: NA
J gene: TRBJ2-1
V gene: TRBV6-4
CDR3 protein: CASSAGWTGSMKFF

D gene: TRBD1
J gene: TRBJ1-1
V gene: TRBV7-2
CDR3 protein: CASSPRTGSVGAFF

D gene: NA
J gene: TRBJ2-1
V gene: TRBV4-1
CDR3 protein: CASSQVPLESAYNEQFF

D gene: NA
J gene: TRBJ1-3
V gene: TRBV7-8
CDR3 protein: CASSLRVSSGNTIYF

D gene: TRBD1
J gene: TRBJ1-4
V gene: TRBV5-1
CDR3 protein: CASSVTGANEKLFF

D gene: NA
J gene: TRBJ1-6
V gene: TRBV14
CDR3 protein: CASEDGWGSPLHF

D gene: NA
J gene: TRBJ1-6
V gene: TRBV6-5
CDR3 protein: CATQDRQEYSPLHF

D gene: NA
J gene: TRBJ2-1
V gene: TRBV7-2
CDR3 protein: CASSSSRGSSYNEQFF

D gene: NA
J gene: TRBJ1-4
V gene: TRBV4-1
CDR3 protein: CASSQREINEKLFF

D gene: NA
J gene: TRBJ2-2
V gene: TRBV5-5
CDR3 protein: CASSFTPFQVGELFF

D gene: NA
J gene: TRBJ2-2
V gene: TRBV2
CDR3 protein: CASKRSGELFF

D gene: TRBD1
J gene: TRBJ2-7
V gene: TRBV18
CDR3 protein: CASSPGTGGSRSYEQYF

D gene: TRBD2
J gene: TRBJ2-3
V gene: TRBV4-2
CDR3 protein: CASSQEAAGGPDTQYF

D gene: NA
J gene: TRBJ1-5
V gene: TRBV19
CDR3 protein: CASNPGGGINQPQHF

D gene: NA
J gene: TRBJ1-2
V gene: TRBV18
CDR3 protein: CASSPEKGGYYGYTF

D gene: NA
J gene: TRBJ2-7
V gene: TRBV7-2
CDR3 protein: CASSLEHPGEYEQYF

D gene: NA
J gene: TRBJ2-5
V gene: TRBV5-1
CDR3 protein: CASSLWRAGQETQYF

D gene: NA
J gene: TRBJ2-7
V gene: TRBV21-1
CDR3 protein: CASSLLSYEQYF

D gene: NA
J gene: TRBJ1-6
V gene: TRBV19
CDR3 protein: CASMAGRIVHF

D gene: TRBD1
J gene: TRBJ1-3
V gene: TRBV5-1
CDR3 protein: CASSVQGEGNTIYF

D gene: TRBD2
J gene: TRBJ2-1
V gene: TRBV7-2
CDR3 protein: CASSPGTSYNEQFF

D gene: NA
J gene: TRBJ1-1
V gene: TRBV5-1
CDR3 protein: CASSLGVNTEAFF

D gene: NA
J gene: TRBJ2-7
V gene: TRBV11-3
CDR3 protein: CASSPGGAGHYEQYF

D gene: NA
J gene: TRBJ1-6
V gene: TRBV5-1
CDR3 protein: CASSLLATQNSPLHF

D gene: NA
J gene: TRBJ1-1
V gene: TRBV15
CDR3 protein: CATSRDVGRMNTEAFF

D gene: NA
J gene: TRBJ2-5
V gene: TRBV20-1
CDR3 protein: CSASVVPLRREETQYF

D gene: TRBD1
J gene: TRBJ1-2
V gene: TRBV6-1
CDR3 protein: CASSEAGQAPRGYTF

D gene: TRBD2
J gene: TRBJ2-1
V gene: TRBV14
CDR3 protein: CASSPLGLVYNEQFF

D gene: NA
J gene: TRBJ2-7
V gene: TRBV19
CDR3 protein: CASSINREGGEQYF

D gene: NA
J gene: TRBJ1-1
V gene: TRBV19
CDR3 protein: CASSIHGIEAFF

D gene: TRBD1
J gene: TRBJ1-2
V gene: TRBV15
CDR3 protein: CATSSPGTGGNYGYTF

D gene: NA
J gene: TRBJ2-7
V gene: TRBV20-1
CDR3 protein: CSASLRAIKDEQYF

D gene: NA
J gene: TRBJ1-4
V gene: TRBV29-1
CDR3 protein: CSVVATSAEKLFF

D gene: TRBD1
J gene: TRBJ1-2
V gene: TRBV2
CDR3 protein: CASRTGQGNYGYTF

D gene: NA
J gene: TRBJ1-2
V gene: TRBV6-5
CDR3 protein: CASSYSAGHYGYTF

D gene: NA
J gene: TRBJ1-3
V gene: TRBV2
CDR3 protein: CASSEFGRGGTGNTIYF